This T cell receptor beta chain was sequenced for a study of shared T cell receptors in the human thymus. Clones were sequenced by immunoSEQ multiplex PCR, and TCRdb holds only the in-frame ones, with some missing. The table records 500,000 to 750,000 clones, roughly 90% of them present only once. Turning to this clone: The same CDR3 is also encoded by other DNA sequences in this sample.

V was clipped by 1 base and J by 4 bases, with 9 bases between them. The CDR3 has 14 amino acids. CDR1 SGDLS and CDR2 YYNGEE come from the germline V gene. This sample also appeared in a second study, on human thymus T cells. This second study notes: The sample donors, healthy Finnish infants, were having corrective surgery for congenital heart defects. There appeared to be biased usage of V and J genes in thymic and blood repertoires.

This receptor was identified in a boy in the first two years of life with a congenital heart defect. The rearrangement joins TRBV9 to TRBJ2-1; D might be TRBD2 (5 bases). The sample taken for sequencing was thymocytes. Here the CDR3 DNA reads TGTGCCAGCAGCGTATTGGGGAGTTACAATGAGCAGTTCTTC. Residues: CASSVLGSYNEQFF.